This T cell receptor beta chain was captured by sequencing in a study of shared clonotypes between healthy human individuals. Germline CDR1 and CDR2: SGHVS and FQNEAQ. CDR3 length equals 13 residues. V was pared by 5 bases and J by 4 bases, with 11 bases between. This clone was observed once. Libraries were prepared by immunoSEQ multiplex PCR; TCRdb keeps only in-frame clonotypes and omits some of them. The table includes some 1,600,000 clones, approximately 98% detected once. The clonotype originates from a man aged 30 to 39 in good health. Sequencing used naive CD4+ T cells sorted from blood. Regarding subset: CD45RA+ positively selected. The chain carries TRBV7-8 and TRBJ1-2; D is uncertain. The CDR3 protein is CASSKDYSYGYTF. The CDR3 DNA is TGTGCCAGCAGCAAAGACTACAGCTATGGCTACACCTTC.